A single sample gave rise to the 27 T cell receptor beta chains below, sequenced in a study of T cells in Graves' hyperthyroidism and ophthalmopathy. TCR beta CDR3 region amplification was performed from RNA transcripts. With the HTBI primer set, the TCR CDR3 went through a first round of RT-PCR. MiXCR, run by TCRdb on the multiplex PCR reads, gives a single entry per CDR3 protein. The sample contains approximately 400,000 distinct CDR3 sequences, roughly 14% of which appear only once. The sample taken for sequencing was blood. These receptors originate from a man aged 30-40 years with Graves' hyperthyroidism that later progressed to Graves' ophthalmopathy.

This clonotype was observed at least ten times. The CDR3 DNA reads TGTGCCAGCAGTTTGGTAGTACAGGGGGGCGAGCAGTACTTC. It is translated as CASSLVVQGGEQYF. The rearrangement joins TRBV28 to TRBJ2-7; 8 bases map to TRBD1. The V gene end was trimmed by 3 bases and the J gene end by 6 bases; junction bases not matched to a gene: 7. The germline gives CDR1 MDHEN, CDR2 SYDVKM. The CDR3 covers 14 residues.

In its sample, this clonotype was seen many times. The rearrangement joins TRBV5-1 to TRBJ2-3; weak D call: TRBD2 (6 bases). Germline V gene sequence: CDR1 SGHRS, CDR2 YFSETQ. V was cut by 0 bases and J by 4 bases, with 18 bases left in between. CDR3 size: 17 residues. Written as DNA, the CDR3 is TGCGCCAGCAGCTTGGAACCCCGACTAGGAAACGCAGATACGCAGTATTTT. Translating it yields CASSLEPRLGNADTQYF. The full variable domain, in which reference TRBV5-1 and TRBJ2-3 provide the parts outside the CDR3, is KAGVTQTPRYLIKTRGQQVTLSCSPISGHRSVSWYQQTPGQGLQFLFEYFSETQRNKGNFPGRFSGRQFSNSRSEMNVSTLELGDSALYLCASSLEPRLGNADTQYFGPGTRLTVL.

This clonotype was seen a single time. Being one base from a much bigger clone, this may be a read error. The gene calls are TRBV30 and TRBJ2-7; D not resolved. CDR3 length: 12 residues. Trimming stripped 5 bases from V and 6 bases from J, with 14 bases between. Germline CDR1 and CDR2: GTSNPN and SVGIG (reference sequence). The CDR3 region is CAWAPGSGEQYF. CDR3 in DNA: TGTGCCTGGGCCCCGGGTTCGGGCGAGCAGTACTTC. The whole variable domain, remainder taken from reference TRBV30 and TRBJ2-7, is SQTIHQWPATLVQPVGSPLSLECTVEGTSNPNLYWYRQAAGRGLQLLFYSVGIGQISSEVPQNLSASRPQDRQFILSSKKLLLSDSGFYLCAWAPGSGEQYFGPGTRLTVT.

The V and J genes are TRBV5-5 and TRBJ2-1; no firm D call. CDR3 length equals 16 residues. Trimming removed 4 bases from V and 0 bases from J, with 14 bases in between. Germline V gene data show CDR1 as SGHKS and CDR2 as YYEKEE (reference sequence). The CDR3 here is CASSQDGSNSYNEQFF. The CDR3 region has the DNA TGTGCCAGCAGCCAAGACGGCAGTAACTCCTACAATGAGCAGTTCTTC.

This clonotype turned up a few times. V and J are TRBV5-1 and TRBJ2-5; perhaps TRBD1 as D (5 bases). V shed 4 bases and J shed 4 bases, with 14 bases lying between them. This CDR3 is 14 amino acids long. Germline V gene data show CDR1 as SGHRS and CDR2 as YFSETQ. As DNA, the CDR3 is TGCGCCAGCAGCGCGGACCCAGGGTCAGAGACCCAGTACTTC. The encoded protein is CASSADPGSETQYF.

Ten or more counts support this clonotype. The chain combines TRBV2 with TRBJ1-5; weak D call: TRBD1 (5 bases). The CDR3 loop spans 16 amino acids. V lost 6 bases and J lost 0, with 15 bases in between. Per the germline V gene, CDR1 is SNHLY and CDR2 is FYNNEI. CDR3 protein: CASRGRGAGSNQPQHF. In DNA form, the CDR3 reads TGTGCCAGCAGGGGGCGGGGCGCGGGTAGCAATCAGCCCCAGCATTTT.

Only a few counts were recorded for this clonotype. This chain links TRBV6-1 with TRBJ2-1; TRBD2 agrees at 8 bases. Per germline, CDR1 MNHNS and CDR2 SASEGT. The CDR3 covers 15 residues. V shed 6 bases and J 4 bases; nucleotides not matched to a gene: 8. The CDR3 spells CASSPTSALYNEQFF. The CDR3 bases are TGTGCCAGCAGCCCGACTAGCGCGCTATACAATGAGCAGTTCTTC.

To note about this clonotype: This sequence may be a read error, since a much larger clone differs from it by one base. V is TRBV20-1 and J is TRBJ2-3; tentative D call: TRBD2 (6 bases). Germline CDR1 and CDR2: DFQATT and SNEGSKA (reference sequence). CDR3 length: 13 amino acids. CDR3 bases: TGCGGTGCGGGTGGAGGGGTTCTAAATACGCAGTATTTT. Its translation: CGAGGGVLNTQYF.

The rearrangement links TRBV20-1 to TRBJ2-3; TRBD2 is a possible D gene (5 bases). Germline CDR1 reads DFQATT; CDR2 reads SNEGSKA (reference sequence). V was pared by 3 bases and J by 2 bases, with 18 bases between. The CDR3 extends over 16 amino acids. The CDR3 DNA sequence: TGCAGTGCTAGCTCGTTTCAGCGGCCTAACACAGATACGCAGTATTTT. Residues: CSASSFQRPNTDTQYF.

This clonotype was seen repeatedly, ten times or more. The chain joins TRBV7-2 to TRBJ1-2, with TRBD1 matching 7 bases. The V and J ends lost 8 bases and 2 bases, in that order; junction bases with no gene match: 8. CDR1 SGHTA and CDR2 FQGNSA come from the germline V gene. This CDR3 is built from 14 residues. As DNA, the CDR3 is TGTGCCAGCCGGATACAGGGGCTCAACTATGGCTACACCTTC. Amino acids: CASRIQGLNYGYTF. Combining the CDR3 with reference TRBV7-2 and TRBJ1-2 gives the whole variable domain GAGVSQSPSNKVTEKGKDVELRCDPISGHTALYWYRQSLGQGLEFLIYFQGNSAPDKSGLPSDRFSAERTGGSVSTLTIQRTQQEDSAVYLCASRIQGLNYGYTFGSGTRLTVV.

This clonotype was counted ten times or more. The chain employs TRBV6-1 and TRBJ1-2; maybe TRBD1 (5 bases). The CDR3 runs 14 residues. Germline V CDR1 and CDR2: MNHNS, SASEGT. V lost 0 bases to trimming and J lost 4 bases, with 9 bases between them. CDR3 protein: CASSEAQGSYGYTF. The CDR3 DNA reads as TGTGCCAGCAGTGAAGCGCAGGGCTCCTATGGCTACACCTTC.

There are many counts of this clonotype. V usage is TRBV9 and J usage is TRBJ1-5; tentatively, D is TRBD1 (5 bases). Germline V gives CDR1 SGDLS, CDR2 YYNGEE. This CDR3 has 14 residues. Trimming took off 0 bases at V and 4 bases at J, with 8 bases between the two ends. This chain's CDR3 is CASSVGGDNQPQHF. The CDR3 bases are TGTGCCAGCAGCGTAGGAGGGGATAATCAGCCCCAGCATTTT.

In its sample, this clonotype was seen many times. The chain joins TRBV10-3 to TRBJ2-1, with 7 bases matching TRBD2. The germline V gene has CDR1 ENHRY and CDR2 SYGVKD. J was trimmed by 3 bases and V by 4 bases; bases with no gene match: 9. This CDR3 is 16 amino acids long. The CDR3 protein is CAISARLAASYNEQFF. The CDR3 bases are TGTGCCATCAGTGCCCGGCTAGCGGCGAGCTACAATGAGCAGTTCTTC.

There are a few counts of this clonotype. The rearrangement links TRBV24-1 to TRBJ2-3; 14 bases align to TRBD2. V shed 3 bases, J shed 2 bases, and the junction held 9 bases outside the gene matches. The CDR3 extends over 19 amino acids. Germline assignment: CDR1 KGHDR and CDR2 SFDVKD. The DNA of the CDR3 is TGTGCCACCAGTGATGGACTAGCGGGGGGCTTCCCTCTCACAGATACGCAGTATTTT. Its protein product is CATSDGLAGGFPLTDTQYF.

The chain uses TRBV29-1 and TRBJ2-2; a possible D gene is TRBD1 (5 bases). The CDR3 sequence is 14 residues long. In germline, CDR1 is SQVTM, CDR2 ANQGSEA. Trimming removed 5 bases from V and 4 bases from J, with 14 bases in between. The DNA of the CDR3 is TGCAGCGTTCAGGACAAGGCCTTCACCGGGGAGCTGTTTTTT. It specifies CSVQDKAFTGELFF.

This clonotype was observed many times. The chain recombines TRBV28 with TRBJ2-1; D possibly matches TRBD1 or TRBD2 (7 bases each). Germline CDR1 reads MDHEN; CDR2 reads SYDVKM. The CDR3 totals 15 residues. V lost 6 bases to trimming and J lost 6 bases, with 18 bases between them. The CDR3 DNA sequence: TGTGCCAGCAGCCCTCGACAGGGAGGGGGCAATGAGCAGTTCTTC. Protein product: CASSPRQGGGNEQFF.

The chain employs TRBV9 and TRBJ2-3, with 12 bases fitting TRBD2. Germline lookup yields CDR1 SGDLS and CDR2 YYNGEE. V lost 3 bases, J lost 4 bases, and 6 bases stayed unmatched. This CDR3 contains 16 residues. The CDR3 reads CASSETTSGGPDTQYF. The DNA for the CDR3 is TGTGCCAGCAGCGAAACTACTAGCGGGGGGCCAGATACGCAGTATTTT.

This chain uses TRBV5-6 with TRBJ2-2; the D call may be TRBD1 or TRBD2 (6 bases each). The CDR3 contains 16 residues. The germline V gene has CDR1 SGHDT and CDR2 YYEEEE. With 1 base removed from V and 0 bases from J, the gap between germline ends came to 10 bases. CDR3 sequence: CASSLWRDTNTGELFF. The CDR3 DNA is TGTGCCAGCAGCTTGTGGCGGGACACGAACACCGGGGAGCTGTTTTTT.

The CDR3 here is CASSQDRAGMVTDTQYF. The CDR3 DNA reads TGTGCCAGCAGCCAAGACAGGGCAGGAATGGTCACAGATACGCAGTATTTT. The genes are TRBV4-2 and TRBJ2-3; tentative D call: TRBD1 (5 bases). V was pared by 0 bases and J by 2 bases, with 15 bases between. This CDR3 region has 17 residues. From germline, CDR1 is LGHNA and CDR2 YNFKEQ.

This clonotype was counted many times. The chain employs TRBV3-1 and TRBJ2-7, with TRBD1 as a possible D gene (6 bases). This CDR3 spans 15 amino acids. Germline-derived CDR1 and CDR2 are LGHDT and YNNKEL (reference sequence). V was shortened by 4 bases and J by 0 bases, with 13 bases between the two germline ends. As DNA, the CDR3 is TGTGCCAGCAGCCCCCGACAGGTTATCTCCTACGAGCAGTACTTC. This codes for CASSPRQVISYEQYF.

A remark on this clonotype: Just one base apart from a much larger clone, this may be a read error. This sequence joins TRBV5-4 and TRBJ2-7, with 8 bases lining up with TRBD2. The germline V gene encodes CDR1 SGHNT and CDR2 YYREEE (reference sequence). The CDR3 has 16 residues. With 3 bases clipped from V and 5 bases from J, the junction kept 13 bases outside the gene matches. The CDR3 coding sequence is TGTGCCAGCAGCTCGAGAGCGGGAGCTCAGTCTGACGAGCAGTACTTC. Translated: CASSSRAGAQSDEQYF.

This chain's CDR3 is CASSQEPGPYEQYF. Here the CDR3 DNA reads TGTGCCAGCAGCCAAGAGCCGGGCCCCTACGAGCAGTACTTC. The V call is TRBV4-2, the J call TRBJ2-7; unclear D gene. CDR3 size: 14 residues. Trimming left V 0 bases short and J 2 bases short, with 8 bases between. In germline, CDR1 is LGHNA, CDR2 YNFKEQ.

The gene calls are TRBV20-1 and TRBJ2-7; D is undetermined. In germline, CDR1 is DFQATT, CDR2 SNEGSKA (reference sequence). This CDR3 is built from 13 residues. The V and J ends lost 6 bases and 0 bases respectively, with 12 bases between them. DNA of the CDR3: TGCAGTGCCCGGAGTTATTCCTCCTACGAGCAGTACTTC. Protein product: CSARSYSSYEQYF.

In this sample, this clonotype turned up a few times. The rearrangement joins TRBV12-3 or TRBV12-4 to TRBJ1-3; weak D call: TRBD1 (5 bases). CDR3 length: 15 amino acids. Trimming took off 6 bases at V and 2 bases at J, with 14 bases between the two ends. CDR3 amino acids: CASRESGTPGNTIYF. The CDR3 DNA sequence: TGTGCCAGCAGGGAGTCCGGGACCCCTGGAAACACCATATATTTT.

V gene TRBV2 combines with J gene TRBJ2-5, with TRBD2 matching over 8 bases. This CDR3 is built from 14 residues. With 7 bases clipped from V and 2 bases from J, the junction kept 6 bases outside the gene matches. The germline V gene has CDR1 SNHLY and CDR2 FYNNEI. The CDR3 loop reads CASTRGGGQETQYF. The CDR3 bases are TGTGCCAGCACCCGGGGGGGGGGACAAGAGACCCAGTACTTC.

The rearrangement links TRBV24-1 to TRBJ2-5, with D unclear. The CDR3 is 13 residues long. V was shortened by 4 bases and J by 1 base, with 6 bases between the two germline ends. The germline V gene encodes CDR1 KGHDR and CDR2 SFDVKD. The CDR3: CATSESGQETQYF. CDR3 DNA sequence: TGTGCCACCAGTGAGTCTGGCCAAGAGACCCAGTACTTC.

The chain carries TRBV7-8 and TRBJ2-3, with 12 bases aligning to TRBD2. After removal of 6 bases from V and 2 bases from J, the junction contained 6 bases not matched to a gene. The CDR3 has 16 amino acids. The germline V gene has CDR1 SGHVS and CDR2 FQNEAQ. CDR3 protein: CASSDGLAGYTDTQYF. CDR3 DNA sequence: TGTGCCAGCAGTGATGGACTAGCGGGGTACACAGATACGCAGTATTTT.